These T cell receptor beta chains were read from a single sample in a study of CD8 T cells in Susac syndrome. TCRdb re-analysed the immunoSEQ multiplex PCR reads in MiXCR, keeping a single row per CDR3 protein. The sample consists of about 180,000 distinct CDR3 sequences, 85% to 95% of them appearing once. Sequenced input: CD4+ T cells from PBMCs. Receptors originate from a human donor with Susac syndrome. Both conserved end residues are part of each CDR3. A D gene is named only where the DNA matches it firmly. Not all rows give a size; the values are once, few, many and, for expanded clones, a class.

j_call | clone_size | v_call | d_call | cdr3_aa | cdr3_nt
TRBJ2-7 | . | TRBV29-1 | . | CSGIDQESYEQYF | TGCAGCGGGATCGACCAGGAATCCTACGAGCAGTACTTC
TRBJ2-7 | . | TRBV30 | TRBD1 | CAWSVDRVGYEQYF | TGTGCCTGGAGTGTTGACAGGGTGGGCTACGAGCAGTACTTC
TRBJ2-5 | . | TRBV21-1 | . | CASSKLKFMETQYF | TGTGCCAGCAGCAAGTTGAAGTTTATGGAGACCCAGTACTTC
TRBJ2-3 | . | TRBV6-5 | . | CASSRGSGRTQYF | TGTGCCAGCAGCAGAGGGAGCGGCAGGACGCAGTATTTT
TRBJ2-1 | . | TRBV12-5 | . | CASGSGLPRSEQFF | TGTGCTAGTGGTTCGGGACTGCCCCGTAGCGAGCAGTTCTTC
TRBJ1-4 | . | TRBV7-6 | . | CASSLQPTNEKLFF | TGTGCCAGCAGCCTACAGCCAACTAATGAAAAACTGTTTTTT
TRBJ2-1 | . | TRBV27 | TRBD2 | CASSPTGTSGWDEQFF | TGTGCCAGCAGTCCAACCGGGACTAGCGGGTGGGATGAGCAGTTCTTC
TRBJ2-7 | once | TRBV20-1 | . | CSAILGNSYEQYF | TGCAGTGCTATCCTAGGTAACTCTTACGAGCAGTACTTC
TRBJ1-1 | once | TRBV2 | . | CASSPRHGGNTEAFF | TGTGCCAGCAGTCCAAGGCACGGGGGAAACACTGAAGCTTTCTTT
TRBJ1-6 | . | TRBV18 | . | CASSPPNSPLHF | TGTGCCAGCTCACCACCGAATTCACCCCTCCACTTT
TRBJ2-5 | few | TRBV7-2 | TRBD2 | CASSLLTSGKETQYF | TGTGCCAGCAGCTTGTTGACTAGCGGAAAAGAGACCCAGTACTTC
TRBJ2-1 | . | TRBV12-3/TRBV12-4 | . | CASRPGTYNEQFF | TGTGCCAGCAGACCGGGGACCTACAATGAGCAGTTCTTC
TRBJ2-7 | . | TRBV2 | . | CASSDRGYEQYF | TGTGCCAGCAGTGATCGGGGCTACGAGCAGTACTTC
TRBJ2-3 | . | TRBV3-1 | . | CASSQLRTDTQYF | TGTGCCAGCAGCCAATTGCGGACAGATACGCAGTATTTT
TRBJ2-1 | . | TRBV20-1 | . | CSARDTRAHEQFF | TGCAGTGCTAGAGATACCAGGGCCCATGAGCAGTTCTTC
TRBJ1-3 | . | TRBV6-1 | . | CASRQGHTIYF | TGTGCCAGCAGACAGGGTCACACCATATATTTT
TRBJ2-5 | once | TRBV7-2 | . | CASSLRALPGAQYF | TGTGCCAGCAGCTTAAGAGCCCTACCGGGGGCCCAGTACTTC
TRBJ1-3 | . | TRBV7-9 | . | CASSLYIRTDIGNTIYF | TGTGCCAGCAGCTTATATATACGGACGGACATAGGAAACACCATATATTTT
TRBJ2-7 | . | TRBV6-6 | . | CASSYSASATYEQYF | TGTGCCAGCAGTTACTCGGCCAGTGCAACCTACGAGCAGTACTTC
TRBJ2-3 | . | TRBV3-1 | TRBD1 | CASSQGGQGRTDTQYF | TGTGCCAGCAGCCAAGGCGGACAGGGGAGGACAGATACGCAGTATTTT
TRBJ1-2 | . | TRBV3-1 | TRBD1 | CASSQGRGLDGYTF | TGTGCCAGCAGCCAGGGGAGGGGGCTAGACGGCTACACCTTC
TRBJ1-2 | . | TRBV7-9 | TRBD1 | CASSLSGRQGAYGYTF | TGTGCCAGCAGCTTATCGGGCCGACAGGGGGCCTATGGCTACACCTTC
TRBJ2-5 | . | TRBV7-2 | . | CASSLAGGPSETQYF | TGTGCCAGCAGCTTAGCGGGGGGACCGAGTGAGACCCAGTACTTC
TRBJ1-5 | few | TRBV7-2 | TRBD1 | CASSPSDRGNQPQHF | TGTGCCAGCAGCCCATCGGACAGGGGCAATCAGCCCCAGCATTTT
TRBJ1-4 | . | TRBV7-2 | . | CASSPRTATNEKLFF | TGTGCCAGCAGCCCCCGGACTGCAACTAATGAAAAACTGTTTTTT
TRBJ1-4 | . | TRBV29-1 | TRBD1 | CSVPTGGNNEKLFF | TGCAGCGTTCCTACAGGGGGCAATAATGAAAAACTGTTTTTT
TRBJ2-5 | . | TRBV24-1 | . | CATSDSDNETQYF | TGTGCCACCAGTGATTCTGATAACGAGACCCAGTACTTC
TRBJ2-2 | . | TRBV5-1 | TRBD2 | CASSLQAGANTGELFF | TGCGCCAGCAGCTTGCAAGCGGGGGCGAACACCGGGGAGCTGTTTTTT
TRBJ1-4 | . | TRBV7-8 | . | CASSRDGYEKLFF | TGTGCCAGCAGCCGGGACGGCTATGAAAAACTGTTTTTT
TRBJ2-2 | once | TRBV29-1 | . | CSVAGAGTYPGELFF | TGCAGCGTTGCAGGGGCCGGGACCTACCCCGGGGAGCTGTTTTTT
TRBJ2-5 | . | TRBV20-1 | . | CSGHSQETQYF | TGCAGTGGTCACAGCCAAGAGACCCAGTACTTC
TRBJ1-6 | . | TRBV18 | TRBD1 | CASSGQGRDSPLHF | TGTGCCAGCTCAGGACAGGGCCGTGATTCACCCCTCCACTTT